This TCR beta chain was documented in a study of T cells in Graves' hyperthyroidism and ophthalmopathy. Study summary: Before any treatment, at initial diagnosis, peripheral blood was collected.

Diagnostic assessment was based on clinical symptoms, serum thyroxine and TRAb, thyroid ultrasound and orbital computed tomography. J was trimmed by 2 bases and V by 8 bases; bases with no gene match: 4. The CDR3 has 12 amino acids. Germline CDR1 is GTSNPN and CDR2 is SVGIG (reference sequence). Amplification of TCR beta CDR3 regions was performed using RNA transcripts as template. The HTBI primer set was used in a first-round RT-PCR of the TCR CDR3. Each CDR3 protein is one row after TCRdb ran MiXCR on the multiplex PCR reads. Of around 300,000 distinct CDR3 sequences in the sample, around 20% were seen once.

The TCR originated in a man in his forties or fifties with Graves' ophthalmopathy. Sequencing was done on a sample of blood. V and J are TRBV30 and TRBJ2-7; 9 bases are a match to TRBD2. The CDR3 sequence is CAHSGSTYEQYF. CDR3 DNA: TGTGCCCATAGCGGGAGCACCTACGAGCAGTACTTC. Combining the CDR3 with reference TRBV30 and TRBJ2-7 gives the whole variable domain SQTIHQWPATLVQPVGSPLSLECTVEGTSNPNLYWYRQAAGRGLQLLFYSVGIGQISSEVPQNLSASRPQDRQFILSSKKLLLSDSGFYLCAHSGSTYEQYFGPGTRLTVT.